This T cell receptor (beta chain) was identified in a study of cytomegalovirus exposure and HLA in healthy donors. In its sample, this clone was seen a few times. The antigen remains undetermined. The length of the CDR3 is 14 residues. V was pared by 2 bases and J by 0 bases, with 9 bases between. The germline CDR1 and CDR2 sequences are SGDLS and YYNGEE. A multiplex PCR was run with 60 Vbeta primers and 13 Jbeta primers. Repertoires were generated with immunoSEQ multiplex PCR, while TCRdb's copy carries only in-frame clones and drops some. The sample has tens of thousands of clones, under 75% seen once. General study findings and limits: In most subjects, TCR beta sequences reportedly gave accurate predictions of HLA-A and HLA-B alleles. Across donors, sequencing depth was assumed by presence/absence analyses to be roughly uniform. Information on immune exposure was restricted to one variable (CMV serostatus). In a later analysis, CMV-associated beta chains were mostly HLA-associated, it appeared.

The sequence came from a man aged 30 to 39 in good health and CMV-seronegative. The chain recombines TRBV9 with TRBJ2-7; D ambiguous. Sequenced material: PBMCs. CDR3: CASSVETRSYEQYF. The CDR3, as DNA: TGTGCCAGCAGCGTCGAGACTCGCTCCTACGAGCAGTACTTC.